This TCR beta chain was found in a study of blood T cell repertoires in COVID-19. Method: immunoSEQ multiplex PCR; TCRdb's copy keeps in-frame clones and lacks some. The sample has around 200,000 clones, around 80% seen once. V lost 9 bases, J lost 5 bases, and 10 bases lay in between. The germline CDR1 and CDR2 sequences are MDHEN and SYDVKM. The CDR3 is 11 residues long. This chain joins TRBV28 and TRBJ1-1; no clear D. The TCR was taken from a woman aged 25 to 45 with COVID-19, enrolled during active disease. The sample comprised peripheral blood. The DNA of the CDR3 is TGTGCCAGTTCGGGGAGGACTGAAGCTTTCTTT. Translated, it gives CASSGRTEAFF.